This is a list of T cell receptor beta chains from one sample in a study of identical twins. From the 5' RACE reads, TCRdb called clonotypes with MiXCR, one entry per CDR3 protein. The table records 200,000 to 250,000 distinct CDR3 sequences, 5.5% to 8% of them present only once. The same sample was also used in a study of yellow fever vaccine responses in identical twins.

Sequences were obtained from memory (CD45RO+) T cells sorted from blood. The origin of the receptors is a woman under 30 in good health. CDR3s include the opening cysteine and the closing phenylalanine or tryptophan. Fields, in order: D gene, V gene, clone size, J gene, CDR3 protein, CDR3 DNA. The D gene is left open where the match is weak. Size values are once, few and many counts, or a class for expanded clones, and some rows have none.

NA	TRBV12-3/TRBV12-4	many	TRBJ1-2	CASSSPLLDGYTF	TGTGCCAGCAGTTCCCCCCTGCTGGATGGCTACACCTTC
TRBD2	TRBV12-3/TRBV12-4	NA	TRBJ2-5	CASSLSSGAGLETQYF	TGTGCCAGCAGTCTTTCTAGCGGGGCGGGTTTAGAGACCCAGTACTTC
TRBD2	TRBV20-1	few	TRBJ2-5	CSAPISGGAETQYF	TGCAGTGCCCCCATCAGCGGGGGGGCCGAGACCCAGTACTTC
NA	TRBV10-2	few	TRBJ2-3	CASSESLVTDTQYF	TGCGCCAGCAGTGAGTCGCTGGTCACAGATACGCAGTATTTT
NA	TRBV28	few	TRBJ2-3	CASTERSGPTDTQYF	TGTGCCAGCACCGAAAGGAGTGGACCCACAGATACGCAGTATTTT
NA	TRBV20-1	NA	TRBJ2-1	CSARTGRFFNEQFF	TGCAGTGCTAGAACGGGCAGGTTCTTCAATGAGCAGTTCTTC
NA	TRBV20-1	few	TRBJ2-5	CSARVTVSYQETQYF	TGCAGTGCTAGAGTGACAGTCTCGTACCAAGAGACCCAGTACTTC
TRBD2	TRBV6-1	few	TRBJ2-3	CASSRLLGGGTDTQYF	TGTGCCAGCAGCCGACTTCTCGGGGGGGGCACAGATACGCAGTATTTT
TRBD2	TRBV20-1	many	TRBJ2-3	CSAILGLAGELDTQYF	TGCAGTGCGATACTCGGACTAGCGGGAGAATTGGATACGCAGTATTTT
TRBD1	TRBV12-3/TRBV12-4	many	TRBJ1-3	CASRNRGHSGNTIYF	TGTGCCAGCAGAAACAGGGGGCACTCTGGAAACACCATATATTTT
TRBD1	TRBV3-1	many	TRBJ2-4	CASSQISGRGQGNIQYF	TGTGCCAGCAGCCAAATTTCTGGCAGGGGGCAGGGGAACATTCAGTACTTC
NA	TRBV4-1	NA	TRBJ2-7	CASSQDYRLRMASYEQYF	TGCGCCAGCAGCCAAGATTATCGATTGAGGATGGCGTCCTACGAGCAGTACTTC
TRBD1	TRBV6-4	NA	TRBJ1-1	CASSPDRGRNTEAFF	TGTGCCAGCAGCCCGGACAGGGGGAGGAACACTGAAGCTTTCTTT
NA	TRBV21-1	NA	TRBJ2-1	CASSGWVNLAENSYNEQFF	TGTGCCAGCAGCGGCTGGGTGAACCTAGCGGAAAACTCCTACAATGAGCAGTTCTTC
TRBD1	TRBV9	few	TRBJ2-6	CASSVQGAGANVLTF	TGTGCCAGCAGCGTACAGGGGGCTGGGGCCAACGTCCTGACTTTC
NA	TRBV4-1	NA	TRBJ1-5	CASSQDYSNQPQHF	TGCGCCAGCAGCCAAGACTATAGCAATCAGCCCCAGCATTTT
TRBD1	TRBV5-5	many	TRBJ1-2	CASSLTVQGDYGYTF	TGTGCCAGCAGCTTGACTGTACAGGGGGACTATGGCTACACCTTC
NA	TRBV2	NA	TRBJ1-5	CASSEALGVSGQPQHF	TGTGCCAGCAGTGAAGCGCTAGGGGTTTCGGGCCAGCCCCAGCATTTT
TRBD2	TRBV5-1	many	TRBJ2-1	CASSLSLAVSYNEQFF	TGCGCCAGCAGCTTGAGTCTAGCGGTCTCCTACAATGAGCAGTTCTTC
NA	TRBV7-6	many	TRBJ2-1	CASSSQGTWNEQFF	TGTGCCAGCAGCTCACAGGGAACGTGGAATGAGCAGTTCTTC
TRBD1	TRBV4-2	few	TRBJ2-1	CASSQGTGGAHNEQFF	TGTGCCAGCAGCCAAGGGACAGGGGGTGCCCACAATGAGCAGTTCTTC
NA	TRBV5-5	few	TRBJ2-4	CASSLMADLAKNIQYF	TGTGCCAGCAGCTTGATGGCCGATTTGGCCAAAAACATTCAGTACTTC